This TCR beta chain was obtained from a study of blood T cell repertoires in COVID-19 (dated by TCRdb to the early 2020s). Concerning the study at large: The collaborator samples originated in the United States, Italy and Spain and spanned the acute and convalescent phases of COVID-19. Where available, HLA class I and class II types were taken from metadata supplied by the sample provider and were not determined by assay-based typing. The samples were drawn from the first 160 participants of the ongoing ImmuneRACE study and from about 1,200 subjects provided by 6 global collaborators. The repertoires were released in a freely available public database intended as a resource for research on the immune response to SARS-CoV-2. Sample metadata almost always included a de-identified subject ID, COVID-19 status, age in years and sex. Subjects who had been exposed to COVID-19, were actively infected with it, or had recovered from it provided the deeply sampled blood TCRbeta repertoires that made up the dataset. The prospective study material was composed of cDNA or gDNA derived from T cells, B-cell-depleted T cells, or PBMCs. Results and caveats for the whole study, not just this receptor: The amount of clinical and demographic metadata varied by source and participant and was provided uncurated.

In regard to this clone: Its antigen is currently not known. The sample holds no much larger clone one base away, and base qualities are not on file.

TCRbeta CDR3 regions were amplified from genomic DNA using the immunoSEQ Assay, a bias-controlled multiplex PCR. The original pipeline was this. The number of nucleated cells in each sample was estimated from the amplification of reference gene primers within the assay. To quantify the absolute abundance of each unique TCRbeta CDR3 rearrangement, sequence reads were collapsed and filtered. For each sample, productive Simpson clonality was calculated as the square root of Simpson's diversity index across productive rearrangements. As stored in TCRdb, this immuneACCESS dataset retains in-frame rearrangements with V and J assigned. A fraction of the clones does not appear; measured against another copy, unresolved V genes explain less than half of the discrepancy, and the remainder lacks a known reason. That table supplies the V and J calls and clone size; D and trimming were determined from the DNA. This sample is represented by over 300,000 clones; about 82% of them were singletons. Around 6.9% of the sample goes to the ten largest clones.

The collaborating institutions used their own protocols to collect whole blood in K2EDTA tubes. Collaborator samples were shipped for TCRbeta analysis as frozen whole blood, isolated PBMCs, or DNA extracted from either sample type. The receptor comes from a human donor in a cohort sampled during active COVID-19. Sample: peripheral blood.

The nucleotides are TGTGCCAGCCACCGGGACATTTATAGCAATCAGCCCCAGCATTTT. Its translation reads: CASHRDIYSNQPQHF. This sequence uses TRBV6-5 and TRBJ1-5; perhaps TRBD1 is the D gene, with 6 bases matching. Based on the germline V gene, the CDR1 and CDR2 sequences are MNHEY and SVGAGI. The junction carries 14 bases between V and J, which are trimmed by 8 bases and 0 bases respectively. Counted from cysteine to phenylalanine, this CDR3 has 15 amino acids. Only CDR3 DNA remains: 45 bases, in frame from the first base.